This T cell receptor beta chain was identified in a study of monozygotic twins with inflammatory bowel disease. General study results and limits: Among T cells, the various subtypes were not distinguishable. No difference in repertoire similarity was seen between concordant and discordant twins, possibly because power was limited.

Worth noting for this clonotype: Its antigen is as yet unknown.

CDR3 length equals 18 residues. Germline V gives CDR1 SGHRS, CDR2 YFSETQ. TCR libraries were prepared from 3,500 to 4,000 ng total RNA each. TCRdb derives one entry per CDR3 protein from the 5' RACE reads, leaving out DNA. The repertoire table contains fewer than 550,000 distinct CDR3 sequences. This TCR derives from a human donor with ulcerative colitis or Crohn's disease, or a healthy co-twin of an affected twin (not recorded which). This chain connects TRBV5-1 to TRBJ2-3; TCRdb designates TRBD2, a call that cannot be tested without DNA. The sample consisted of blood. The CDR3: CASSSTGLAGAHTDTQYF. The whole variable domain, filled in from reference TRBV5-1 and TRBJ2-3, reads KAGVTQTPRYLIKTRGQQVTLSCSPISGHRSVSWYQQTPGQGLQFLFEYFSETQRNKGNFPGRFSGRQFSNSRSEMNVSTLELGDSALYLCASSSTGLAGAHTDTQYFGPGTRLTVL.